Shown below are 2 T cell receptor beta chains from a single sample sequenced in a study of post-analysis software for immune sequencing data. Antigen specificity for these receptors is unknown. Points from the study as a whole: Several TRBV segments, TRBV5-6, TRBV5-1 and TRBV20-1 among them, were found more frequent in patients than controls.

The authors incorporated unique molecular identifiers into the TCR beta cDNA libraries. TCRdb independently ran MiXCR on the PCR reads; one entry per CDR3 protein. Of over 250,000 distinct CDR3 sequences listed, 36% are singletons. Sequencing used blood. Receptors originate from a girl between 10 and 17 years old with multiple sclerosis.

J is TRBJ2-2 and V is TRBV5-4; the match to TRBD1 covers 7 bases. The CDR3 length is 15 residues. The germline V gene has CDR1 SGHNT and CDR2 YYREEE (reference sequence). Trimming removed 3 bases from V and 3 bases from J; junction bases left unmatched: 5. In DNA form, the CDR3 reads TGTGCCAGCAGCTCCGGGGACAGCTACACCGGGGAGCTGTTTTTT. It encodes CASSSGDSYTGELFF. The entire variable domain, with the rest obtained from reference TRBV5-4 and TRBJ2-2, is as follows: ETGVTQSPTHLIKTRGQQVTLRCSSQSGHNTVSWYQQALGQGPQFIFQYYREEENGRGNFPPRFSGLQFPNYSSELNVNALELDDSALYLCASSSGDSYTGELFFGEGSRLTVL.

This clonotype has just a few counts. This chain joins TRBV24-1 and TRBJ2-7; TRBD2 agrees at 9 bases. The length of the CDR3 is 17 residues. The V segment lost 0 bases and the J segment 7 bases; nucleotides outside the gene matches: 12. Germline V gene sequence: CDR1 KGHDR, CDR2 SFDVKD. The CDR3 bases are TGTGCCACCAGTGATTTGAGAAGTCTAGCGGGATCCAATGAGCAGTACTTC. Encoded protein: CATSDLRSLAGSNEQYF.